A single TCR beta chain is shown here with its context. Trimming removed 8 bases from V and 2 bases from J; junction bases left unmatched: 5. The CDR3 is 13 residues long. Germline CDR1 is LNHDA and CDR2 is SQIVND (reference sequence). Cohort 3 recovered donors had two negative PCRs, clearance, or symptom resolution. These data come from a study of blood T cell repertoires in COVID-19. Study-wide background: Sites across the United States, Italy and Spain contributed samples from acute and convalescent COVID-19. The analysed material was cDNA or gDNA that came from T cells, B-cell-depleted T cells, or PBMCs.

Profiling relied on immunoSEQ multiplex PCR, and the TCRdb table lists in-frame clones only, not all of them. The profile shows over 350,000 clones, approximately 90% of them singletons. This TCR was sampled from a woman between 50 and 59 years old who had recovered from COVID-19. The sequencing input was PBMCs or T cells enriched from blood (not recorded which). V and J are TRBV19 and TRBJ2-5; 7 bases map to TRBD1. This CDR3 reads CASLDRAQETQYF. CDR3 coding DNA: TGTGCCAGTCTCGACAGGGCTCAAGAGACCCAGTACTTC.